Below, one T cell receptor beta chain is given with its context. This sample stems from a study of blood T cell repertoires in COVID-19. Study context: Sites in the United States, Italy and Spain provided acute and convalescent COVID-19 samples. In each case, the material was cDNA or gDNA derived from T cells, B-cell-depleted T cells, or PBMCs.

Germline CDR1 reads SGHVS; CDR2 reads FQNEAQ. The CDR3 runs to 16 residues. The V gene lost 3 bases and the J gene lost 2 bases, with 14 bases spanning the gap. Measured with immunoSEQ multiplex PCR; TCRdb has only the in-frame clones, and not every one. This table holds approximately 100,000 clones, about 80% found once. The V and J genes are TRBV7-8 and TRBJ1-3; D gene unclear. Sequencing was carried out using peripheral blood. The receptor comes from a man in his 70s with acute or convalescent COVID-19. CDR3 coding DNA: TGTGCCAGCAGCTTGAACCCCTCGGGAACTGGAAACACCATATATTTT. Translating gives CASSLNPSGTGNTIYF.